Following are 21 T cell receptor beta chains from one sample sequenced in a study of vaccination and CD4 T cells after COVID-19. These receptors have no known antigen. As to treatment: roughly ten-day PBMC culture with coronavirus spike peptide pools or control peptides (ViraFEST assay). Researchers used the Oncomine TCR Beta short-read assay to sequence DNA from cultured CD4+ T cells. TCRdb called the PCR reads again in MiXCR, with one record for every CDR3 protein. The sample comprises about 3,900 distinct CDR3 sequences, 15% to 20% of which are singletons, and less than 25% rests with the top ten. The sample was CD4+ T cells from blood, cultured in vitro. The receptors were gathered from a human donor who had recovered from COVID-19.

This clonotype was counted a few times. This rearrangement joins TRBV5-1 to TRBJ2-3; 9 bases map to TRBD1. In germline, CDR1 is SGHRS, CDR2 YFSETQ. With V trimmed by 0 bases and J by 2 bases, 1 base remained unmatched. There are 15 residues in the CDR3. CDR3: CASSLGDRDTDTQYF. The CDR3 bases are TGCGCCAGCAGCTTGGGGGACAGGGACACAGATACGCAGTATTTT.

CDR3: CASSQLGGQPQHF. The CDR3 coding sequence is TGTGCCAGCAGCCAACTAGGGGGGCAGCCCCAGCATTTT. This chain uses TRBV7-3 with TRBJ1-5, with a tentative D call TRBD1 (6 bases). CDR3 length equals 13 residues. V gave up 5 bases and J gave up 7 bases, with 12 bases separating them. CDR1 and CDR2 from the germline V gene are SGHTA and FQGTGA.

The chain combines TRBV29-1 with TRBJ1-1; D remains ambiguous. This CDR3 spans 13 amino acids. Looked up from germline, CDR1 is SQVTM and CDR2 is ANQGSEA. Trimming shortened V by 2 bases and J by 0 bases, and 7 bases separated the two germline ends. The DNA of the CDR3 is TGCAGCGTTGAAAGAAGAATGAACACTGAAGCTTTCTTT. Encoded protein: CSVERRMNTEAFF.

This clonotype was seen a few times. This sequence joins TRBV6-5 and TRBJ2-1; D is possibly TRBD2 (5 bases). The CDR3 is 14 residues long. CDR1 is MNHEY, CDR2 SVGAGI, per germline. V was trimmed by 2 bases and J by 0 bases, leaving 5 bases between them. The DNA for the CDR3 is TGTGCCAGCAGTTACGGACTCTCCTACAATGAGCAGTTCTTC. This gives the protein CASSYGLSYNEQFF.

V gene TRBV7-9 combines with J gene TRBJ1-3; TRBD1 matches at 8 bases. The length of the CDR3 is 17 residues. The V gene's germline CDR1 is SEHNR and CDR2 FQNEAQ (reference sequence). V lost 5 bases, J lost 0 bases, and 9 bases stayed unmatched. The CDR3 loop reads CASSRPRGQSSGNTIYF. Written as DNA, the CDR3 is TGTGCCAGCAGCCGGCCCAGGGGGCAGAGCTCTGGAAACACCATATATTTT.

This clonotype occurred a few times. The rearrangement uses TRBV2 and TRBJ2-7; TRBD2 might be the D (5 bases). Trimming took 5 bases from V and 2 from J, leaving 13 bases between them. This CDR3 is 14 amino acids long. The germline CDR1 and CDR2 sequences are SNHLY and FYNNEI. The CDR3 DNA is TGTGCCAGCAGTATGGACTTTTCAACCTACGAGCAGTACTTC. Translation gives CASSMDFSTYEQYF.

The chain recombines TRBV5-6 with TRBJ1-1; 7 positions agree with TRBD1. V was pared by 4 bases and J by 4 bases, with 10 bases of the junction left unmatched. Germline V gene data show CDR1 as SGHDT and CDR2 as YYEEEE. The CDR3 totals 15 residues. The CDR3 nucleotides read TGTGCCAGCAGCGATGGGGCAGGGGGATTCACTGAAGCTTTCTTT. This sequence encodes CASSDGAGGFTEAFF. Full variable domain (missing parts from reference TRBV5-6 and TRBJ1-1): DAGVTQSPTHLIKTRGQQVTLRCSPKSGHDTVSWYQQALGQGPQFIFQYYEEEERQRGNFPDRFSGHQFPNYSSELNVNALLLGDSALYLCASSDGAGGFTEAFFGQGTRLTVV.

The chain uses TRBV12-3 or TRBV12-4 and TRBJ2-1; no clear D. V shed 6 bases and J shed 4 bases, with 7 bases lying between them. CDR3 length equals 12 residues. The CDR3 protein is CASSGSYNEQFF. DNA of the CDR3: TGTGCCAGCAGCGGGTCTTACAATGAGCAGTTCTTC.

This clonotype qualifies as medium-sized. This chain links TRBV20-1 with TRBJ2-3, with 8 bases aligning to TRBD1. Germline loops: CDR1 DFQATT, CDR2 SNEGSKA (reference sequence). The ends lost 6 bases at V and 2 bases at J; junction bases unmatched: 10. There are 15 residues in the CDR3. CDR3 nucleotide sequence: TGCAGTGCCCTATCCAGGACAGGGCTCACAGATACGCAGTATTTT. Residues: CSALSRTGLTDTQYF.

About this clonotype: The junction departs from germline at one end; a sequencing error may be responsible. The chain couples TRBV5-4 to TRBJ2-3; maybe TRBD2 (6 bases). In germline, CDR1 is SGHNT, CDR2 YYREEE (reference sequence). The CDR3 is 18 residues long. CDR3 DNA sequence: TGTGTCAGCAGCCCCCCTCGTAGGGGTAGCGGAAGCACAGATACGCAGTATTTT. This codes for CVSSPPRRGSGSTDTQYF.

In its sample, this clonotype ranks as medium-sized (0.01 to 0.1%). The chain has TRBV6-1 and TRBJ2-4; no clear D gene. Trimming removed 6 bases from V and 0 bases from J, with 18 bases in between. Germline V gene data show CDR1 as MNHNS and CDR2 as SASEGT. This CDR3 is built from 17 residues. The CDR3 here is CASSPLSTNAAKNIQYF. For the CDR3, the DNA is TGTGCCAGCAGCCCCCTGTCCACTAACGCAGCCAAAAACATTCAGTACTTC.

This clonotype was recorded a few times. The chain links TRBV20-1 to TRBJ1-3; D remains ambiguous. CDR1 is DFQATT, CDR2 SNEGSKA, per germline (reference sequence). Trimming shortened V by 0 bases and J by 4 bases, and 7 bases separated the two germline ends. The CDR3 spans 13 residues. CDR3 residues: CSARDQGGNTIYF. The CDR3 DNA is TGCAGTGCTAGAGATCAAGGGGGAAACACCATATATTTT.

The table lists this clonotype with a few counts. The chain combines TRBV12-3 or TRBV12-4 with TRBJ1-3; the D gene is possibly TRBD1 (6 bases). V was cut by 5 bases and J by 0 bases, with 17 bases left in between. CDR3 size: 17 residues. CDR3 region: CASSKLLGQISGNTIYF. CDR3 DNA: TGTGCCAGCAGTAAGCTTCTCGGACAGATCTCTGGAAACACCATATATTTT.

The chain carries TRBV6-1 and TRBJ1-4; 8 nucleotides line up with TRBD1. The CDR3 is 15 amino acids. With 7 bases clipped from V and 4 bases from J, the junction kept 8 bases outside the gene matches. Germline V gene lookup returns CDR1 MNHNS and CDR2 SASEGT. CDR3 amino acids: CASTAIDRGNEKLFF. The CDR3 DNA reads TGTGCCAGCACCGCGATTGACAGGGGTAATGAAAAACTGTTTTTT.

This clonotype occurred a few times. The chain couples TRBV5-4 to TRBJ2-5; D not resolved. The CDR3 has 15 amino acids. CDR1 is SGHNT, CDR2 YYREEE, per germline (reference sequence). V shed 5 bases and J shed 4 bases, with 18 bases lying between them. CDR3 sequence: CASRIDRSVGETQYF. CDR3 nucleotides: TGTGCCAGCAGAATAGACCGCTCGGTTGGAGAGACCCAGTACTTC. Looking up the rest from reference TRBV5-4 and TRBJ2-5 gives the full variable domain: ETGVTQSPTHLIKTRGQQVTLRCSSQSGHNTVSWYQQALGQGPQFIFQYYREEENGRGNFPPRFSGLQFPNYSSELNVNALELDDSALYLCASRIDRSVGETQYFGPGTRLLVL.

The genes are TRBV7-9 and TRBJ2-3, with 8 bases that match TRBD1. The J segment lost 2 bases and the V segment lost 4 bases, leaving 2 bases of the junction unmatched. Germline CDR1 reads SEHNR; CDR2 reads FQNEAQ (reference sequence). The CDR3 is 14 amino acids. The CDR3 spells CASSWTGSTDTQYF. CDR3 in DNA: TGTGCCAGCAGCTGGACAGGGTCCACAGATACGCAGTATTTT.

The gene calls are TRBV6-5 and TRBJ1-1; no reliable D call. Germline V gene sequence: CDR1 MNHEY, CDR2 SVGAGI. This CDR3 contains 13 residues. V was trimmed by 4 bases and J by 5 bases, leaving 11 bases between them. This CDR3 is CASSFGVGTEAFF. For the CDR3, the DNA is TGTGCCAGCAGTTTCGGGGTCGGGACTGAAGCTTTCTTT.

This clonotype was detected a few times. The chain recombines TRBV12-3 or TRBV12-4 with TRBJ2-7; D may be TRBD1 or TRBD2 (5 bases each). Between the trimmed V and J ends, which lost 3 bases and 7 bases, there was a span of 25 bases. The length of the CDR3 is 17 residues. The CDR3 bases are TGTGCCAGCAGTTTGGGAATAGGGGACCGAGCTACGAGGGAGCAGTACTTC. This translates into CASSLGIGDRATREQYF.

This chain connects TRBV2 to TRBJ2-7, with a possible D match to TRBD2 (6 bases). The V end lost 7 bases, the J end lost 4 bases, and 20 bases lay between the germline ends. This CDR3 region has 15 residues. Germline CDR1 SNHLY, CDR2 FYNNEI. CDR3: CASTPGLTPGYEQYF. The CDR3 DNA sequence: TGTGCCAGCACCCCGGGACTCACACCGGGATACGAGCAGTACTTC.

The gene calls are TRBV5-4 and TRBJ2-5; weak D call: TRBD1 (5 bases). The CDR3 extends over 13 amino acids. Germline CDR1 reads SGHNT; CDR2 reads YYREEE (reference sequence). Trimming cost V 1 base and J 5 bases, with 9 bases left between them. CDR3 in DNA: TGTGCCAGCAGCTTGATACCAGGGGAGACCCAGTACTTC. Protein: CASSLIPGETQYF.

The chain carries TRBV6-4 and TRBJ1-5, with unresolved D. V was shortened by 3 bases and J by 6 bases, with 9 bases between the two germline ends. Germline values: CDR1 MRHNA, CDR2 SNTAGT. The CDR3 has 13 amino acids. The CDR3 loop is CASSEQEGQPQHF. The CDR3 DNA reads TGTGCCAGCAGTGAGCAGGAGGGTCAGCCCCAGCATTTT.